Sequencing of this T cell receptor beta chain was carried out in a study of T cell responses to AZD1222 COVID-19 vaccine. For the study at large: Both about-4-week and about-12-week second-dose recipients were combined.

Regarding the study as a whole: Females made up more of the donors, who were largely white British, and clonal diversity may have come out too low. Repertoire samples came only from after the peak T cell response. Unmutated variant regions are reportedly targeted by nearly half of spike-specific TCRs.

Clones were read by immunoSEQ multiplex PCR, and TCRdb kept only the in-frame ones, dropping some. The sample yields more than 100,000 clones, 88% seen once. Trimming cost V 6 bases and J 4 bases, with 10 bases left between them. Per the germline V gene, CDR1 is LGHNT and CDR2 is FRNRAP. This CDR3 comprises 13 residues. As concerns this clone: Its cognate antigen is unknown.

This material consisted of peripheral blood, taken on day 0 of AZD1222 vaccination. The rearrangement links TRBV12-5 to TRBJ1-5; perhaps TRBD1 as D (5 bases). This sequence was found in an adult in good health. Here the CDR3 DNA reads TGTGCTAGTGGCCAGGGAGGGAATCAGCCCCAGCATTTT. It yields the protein CASGQGGNQPQHF.